The clone carrying this T cell receptor beta chain occurred a few times. What it binds is not known. This sample was included in a study of T-cell memory formation after mild COVID-19. Whole-study results and caveats: Several responding clones turned up in pre-infection memory, indicating that cross-reactive memory may have taken part. Contracting CD4+ clones were located mainly in CM and EM, and CD8+ clones in EMRA.

The ends were cut back, 5 bases at V and 10 bases at J, with 15 bases in the middle. Germline values: CDR1 MNHEY, CDR2 SMNVEV (reference sequence). The CDR3 is 13 residues long. 5'RACE primed from the constant segment yielded TCR alpha and TCR beta cDNA libraries bearing sample barcodes and UMIs. TCRdb re-called the 5' RACE reads through MiXCR, storing one row per CDR3 protein. The sample lists approximately 290,000 distinct CDR3 sequences, over 7% occurring once. V and J are TRBV27 and TRBJ2-1; TRBD2 is a possible D gene (6 bases). The receptor comes from a man between 18 and 29 years old who had mild COVID-19 (a few samples of this study predate the infection). Cell type and time point are not known. The sample was PBMCs or a T cell subset sorted from them (not recorded which). The CDR3 sequence is CASSPRDSLEQFF. The CDR3, as DNA: TGTGCCAGCAGTCCTCGGGACTCCTTGGAGCAGTTCTTC.